The 19 T cell receptor beta chains reported below all come from one sample, sequenced in a study of T-cell reconstitution after alpha-beta-depleted transplantation in children. Unique molecular identifiers were built into the TCRbeta library. TCRdb independently ran MiXCR on the PCR reads; one entry per CDR3 protein. Of 400,000 to 450,000 distinct CDR3 sequences in the sample, about 45% were seen once. The input for sequencing was PBMCs, taken before TCRalphabeta/CD19-depleted stem cell transplant. The receptors were sampled from a girl aged 2 to 10 with aplastic anemia, due to receive a stem cell transplant.

The J gene is TRBJ2-3, the V gene TRBV7-9; D unclear. This CDR3 spans 12 amino acids. Per germline, CDR1 SEHNR and CDR2 FQNEAQ (reference sequence). V was pared by 8 bases and J by 3 bases, with 9 bases between. The CDR3 DNA follows: TGTGCCAGCTTTGGGTTAACAGATACGCAGTATTTT. This gives the protein CASFGLTDTQYF.

The rearrangement links TRBV5-6 to TRBJ2-3; 10 nucleotides agree with TRBD2. The CDR3 is 17 residues long. V dropped 0 bases and J dropped 5; count of bases not matched to a gene: 9. Germline V gives CDR1 SGHDT, CDR2 YYEEEE. CDR3 amino acids: CASSLEVAGGTRDTQYF. The CDR3 region has the DNA TGTGCCAGCAGCTTGGAGGTAGCGGGAGGAACCAGAGATACGCAGTATTTT.

This clonotype has more than one count but fewer than ten. The V gene is TRBV11-1, the J gene TRBJ2-1; D is unclear. Trimming pared 2 bases from V and 7 bases from J, leaving 15 bases between. This CDR3 contains 15 residues. The germline gives CDR1 SGHAT, CDR2 FQDESV (reference sequence). The CDR3 here is CASSLYEAPANEQFF. CDR3 sequence (DNA): TGTGCCAGCAGCTTATATGAAGCGCCAGCTAATGAGCAGTTCTTC.

This clonotype was counted a few times. The rearrangement uses TRBV5-1 and TRBJ2-3; D may correspond to TRBD1 or TRBD2 (5 bases each). Germline V gene data show CDR1 as SGHRS and CDR2 as YFSETQ. Trimming took 4 bases from V and 0 from J, leaving 15 bases between them. CDR3 size: 16 residues. The CDR3 DNA follows: TGCGCCAGCAGCCCGGTTCCAGGGAGAAGCACAGATACGCAGTATTTT. Translating gives CASSPVPGRSTDTQYF.

The chain is built from TRBV5-1 and TRBJ2-3, with D maybe TRBD2 (6 bases). CDR1 is SGHRS and CDR2 is YFSETQ in the germline V gene. This CDR3 has 16 residues. The germline V and J ends were trimmed by 7 bases and 2 bases, with 20 bases remaining between them. As DNA, the CDR3 is TGCGCCAGCGGCAAAATCCCGGGAGACTTCACAGATACGCAGTATTTT. This encodes CASGKIPGDFTDTQYF.

The chain recombines TRBV7-9 with TRBJ2-5; no definite D call. V lost 5 bases to trimming and J lost 5 bases, with 9 bases between them. Germline values: CDR1 SEHNR, CDR2 FQNEAQ (reference sequence). The CDR3 extends over 12 amino acids. The CDR3 DNA sequence: TGTGCCAGCAGCCTCAATGACGAGACCCAGTACTTC. This encodes CASSLNDETQYF.

This clonotype was picked up a small number of times. V gene TRBV29-1 combines with J gene TRBJ2-3; TRBD2 agrees at 8 bases. There are 12 residues in the CDR3. The V segment lost 7 bases and the J segment 1 base; nucleotides outside the gene matches: 1. Germline loops: CDR1 SQVTM, CDR2 ANQGSEA. CDR3 amino acids: CSETSGTDTQYF. CDR3 sequence (DNA): TGCAGCGAGACTAGCGGCACAGATACGCAGTATTTT.

The rearrangement uses TRBV29-1 and TRBJ1-1, with a possible D match to TRBD1 (5 bases). Trimming pared 7 bases from V and 2 bases from J, leaving 11 bases between. Germline V gene sequence: CDR1 SQVTM, CDR2 ANQGSEA. There are 12 residues in the CDR3. CDR3 sequence: CSALTVNTEAFF. CDR3 coding DNA: TGCAGCGCTCTGACAGTTAACACTGAAGCTTTCTTT. Complete variable domain (other parts from reference TRBV29-1 and TRBJ1-1): SAVISQKPSRDICQRGTSLTIQCQVDSQVTMMFWYRQQPGQSLTLIATANQGSEATYESGFVIDKFPISRPNLTFSTLTVSNMSPEDSSIYLCSALTVNTEAFFGQGTRLTVV.

This clonotype was found a few times. J is TRBJ2-5 and V is TRBV29-1; 7 positions agree with TRBD2. CDR1 and CDR2 (germline): SQVTM, ANQGSEA. This CDR3 is 13 amino acids long. The trim removed 7 bases at V and 4 bases at J, leaving 9 bases unmatched. For the CDR3, the DNA is TGCAGCGGACGGGACTACCAGGGAGAGACCCAGTACTTC. This sequence encodes CSGRDYQGETQYF.

The V call is TRBV20-1, the J call TRBJ2-3; no clear D. CDR3 length equals 15 residues. Trimming took 6 bases from V and 2 from J, leaving 18 bases between them. CDR1 is DFQATT, CDR2 SNEGSKA, per germline (reference sequence). Here the CDR3 DNA reads TGCAGTGCCCCGGAACATGGCGGTAACACAGATACGCAGTATTTT. Protein sequence: CSAPEHGGNTDTQYF.

There are many counts of this clonotype. This sequence joins TRBV18 and TRBJ2-5, with D possibly matching TRBD1 (6 bases). Deletions cut 1 base from V and 0 bases from J, with 15 bases between. Germline-derived CDR1 and CDR2 are KGHSH and LQKENI. The CDR3 length is 17 residues. CDR3 loop: CASSPLSAGAYQETQYF. The CDR3, as DNA: TGTGCCAGCTCACCACTTTCCGCAGGGGCGTACCAAGAGACCCAGTACTTC. Combining the CDR3 with reference TRBV18 and TRBJ2-5 gives the whole variable domain NAGVMQNPRHLVRRRGQEARLRCSPMKGHSHVYWYRQLPEEGLKFMVYLQKENIIDESGMPKERFSAEFPKEGPSILRIQQVVRGDSAAYFCASSPLSAGAYQETQYFGPGTRLLVL.

This rearrangement joins TRBV27 to TRBJ2-7; 10 nucleotides align to TRBD1. J gave up 4 bases and V 4 bases, and 7 bases lay outside the gene matches. The CDR3 has 15 amino acids. CDR1 MNHEY and CDR2 SMNVEV come from the germline V gene (reference sequence). The CDR3 here is CASSSRTGGLYEQYF. CDR3 in DNA: TGTGCCAGCAGTTCTCGGACAGGGGGTTTATACGAGCAGTACTTC.

The chain carries TRBV6-1 and TRBJ2-3; no clear D gene. Trimming cost V 8 bases and J 1 base, with 13 bases left between them. The germline CDR1 and CDR2 sequences are MNHNS and SASEGT. The CDR3 has 14 residues. For the CDR3, the DNA is TGTGCCAGCTCCCCCTCACCGGGCACAGATACGCAGTATTTT. Protein: CASSPSPGTDTQYF.

This clonotype was found many times. This chain joins TRBV12-3 or TRBV12-4 and TRBJ1-5; 8 positions match TRBD1. V dropped 5 bases and J dropped 2; count of bases not matched to a gene: 5. This CDR3 region has 15 residues. The CDR3 DNA reads as TGTGCCAGCAGTCCAATGGGACAGGGCAATCAGCCCCAGCATTTT. Protein product: CASSPMGQGNQPQHF.

This clonotype was counted a few times. CDR3 sequence (DNA): TGCAGCGTTGAACTCCGCATAGGGGCTAGCCAAACTCAGCAGTACTTC. This codes for CSVELRIGASQTQQYF. The chain couples TRBV29-1 to TRBJ2-7; D might be TRBD1 or TRBD2, each matching 5 bases. Germline V lookup: CDR1 SQVTM, CDR2 ANQGSEA. The V gene lost 2 bases and the J gene lost 8 bases, with 25 bases spanning the gap. The CDR3 sequence is 16 residues long.

This clonotype was detected only once. CDR3 sequence reads: CSVEGISHTLEYNEQFF. The CDR3 nucleotides are TGCAGCGTTGAAGGGATCTCACACACCCTAGAATACAATGAGCAGTTCTTC. This chain uses TRBV29-1 with TRBJ2-1; the D is unclear. The CDR3 totals 17 residues. The ends were cut back, 1 base at V and 4 bases at J, with 20 bases in the middle. CDR1 SQVTM and CDR2 ANQGSEA come from the germline V gene.

This clonotype was observed many times. The junction departs from germline at one end; a sequencing error may be responsible. The V call is TRBV10-2, the J call TRBJ2-7; the D call may be TRBD1 or TRBD2 (6 bases each). This CDR3 has 11 residues. Germline values: CDR1 WSHSY, CDR2 SAAADI. This chain's CDR3 is CASSGGGGERF. The CDR3 nucleotides read TGCGCCAGCAGTGGCGGAGGGGGAGAACGCTTC.

This clonotype has just a few counts. The chain employs TRBV2 and TRBJ2-5, with D hard to call. This CDR3 is 12 amino acids long. From germline, CDR1 is SNHLY and CDR2 FYNNEI. The germline V and J ends were trimmed by 2 bases and 7 bases, with 8 bases remaining between them. In nucleotides, the CDR3 is TGTGCCAGCAGTGAACCGGTTCTGACCCAGTACTTC. Translated, it gives CASSEPVLTQYF.

This clonotype was detected ten times or more. The V and J genes are TRBV5-1 and TRBJ2-1, with no clear D. The germline V gene has CDR1 SGHRS and CDR2 YFSETQ. V lost 3 bases to trimming and J lost 8 bases, with 9 bases between them. This CDR3 has 12 amino acids. CDR3 in DNA: TGCGCCAGCAGCTACCGCATAGATGAGCAGTTCTTC. It codes for CASSYRIDEQFF.